What follows are 18 T cell receptor beta chains derived from one specimen sequenced in a study of cytomegalovirus exposure and HLA in healthy donors. PCR employed 60 Vbeta and 13 Jbeta primers. This table comes from immunoSEQ multiplex PCR, and its TCRdb copy is limited to in-frame clones, with some not included. This sample has about 34,000 clones, with around nine tenths found just once. Source material: PBMCs. These receptors all stem from a boy younger than 18 in good health and CMV-seronegative.

This clone was seen only once. The rearrangement joins TRBV27 to TRBJ1-2; 8 positions match TRBD1. This CDR3 has 24 amino acids. The junction had 34 bases not matched to a gene; V was cut back by 4 bases and J by 3 bases. The germline CDR1 and CDR2 sequences are MNHEY and SMNVEV (reference sequence). The CDR3 nucleotides are TGTGCCAGCAGTTCTACCACTCCACTCAAAAACAAAATCGATACAGGGGGAAGGGACTATGGCTACACCTTC. Protein: CASSSTTPLKNKIDTGGRDYGYTF.

The chain recombines TRBV19 with TRBJ1-2; the match to TRBD1 covers 8 bases. Germline CDR1 reads LNHDA; CDR2 reads SQIVND (reference sequence). The CDR3 runs to 13 residues. Trimming removed 6 bases from V and 6 bases from J; junction bases left unmatched: 6. In DNA form, the CDR3 reads TGTGCCAGTAGCGCGACAGGGGCTGATGGCTACACCTTC. It encodes CASSATGADGYTF.

About this clone: Its ends do not fully match the called genes, so a read error is possible. This rearrangement joins TRBV15 to TRBJ1-4; D ambiguous. Germline assignment: CDR1 LNHNV and CDR2 YYDKDF (reference sequence). The CDR3 runs 15 residues. In nucleotides, the CDR3 is TGTGCCACCGGCAGAGATCCCAACCGGGGTGAAAAACTGTTTTTT. The encoded protein is CATGRDPNRGEKLFF. Supplemented by reference TRBV15 and TRBJ1-4, the full variable domain reads DAMVIQNPRYQVTQFGKPVTLSCSQTLNHNVMYWYQQKSSQAPKLLFHYYDKDFNNEADTPDNFQSRRPNTSFCFLDIRSPGLGDTAMYLCATGRDPNRGEKLFFGSGTQLSVL.

The rearrangement uses TRBV11-3 and TRBJ2-2, with a tentative D call TRBD2 (5 bases). CDR1 is SGHNT and CDR2 is YENEEA in the germline V gene. V was clipped by 4 bases and J by 3 bases, with 12 bases between them. There are 15 residues in the CDR3. Here the CDR3 reads CASSSRGSHTGELFF. In DNA, the CDR3 is TGTGCCAGCAGCTCCCGGGGTTCACACACCGGGGAGCTGTTTTTT.

This clone was recorded only once. CDR3 sequence: CASSLGGQGSGYTF. CDR3 sequence (DNA): TGTGCCAGCAGCTTAGGGGGACAGGGTAGTGGCTACACCTTC. The genes are TRBV7-2 and TRBJ1-2; 9 bases line up with TRBD1. V trimming: 1 base; J trimming: 7 bases; junction bases outside the gene matches: 4. The CDR3 extends over 14 amino acids. Per germline, CDR1 SGHTA and CDR2 FQGNSA.

The rearrangement uses TRBV6-5 and TRBJ1-2, with D possibly being TRBD1 (5 bases). V was clipped by 0 bases and J by 7 bases, with 9 bases between them. Germline V gives CDR1 MNHEY, CDR2 SVGAGI. The CDR3 length is 13 residues. CDR3 nucleotide sequence: TGTGCCAGCAGTTACTCGAATAGGGGTGGCTACACCTTC. Encoded protein: CASSYSNRGGYTF.

This rearrangement joins TRBV6-4 to TRBJ2-6; D possibly corresponds to TRBD2 (6 bases). V was shortened by 6 bases and J by 4 bases, with 19 bases between the two germline ends. Per the germline V gene, CDR1 is MRHNA and CDR2 is SNTAGT. This CDR3 is built from 17 residues. CDR3 region: CASRPSTGASGANVLTF. The CDR3 coding sequence is TGTGCCAGCAGACCATCGACGGGAGCGTCCGGGGCCAACGTCCTGACTTTC.

The chain links TRBV28 to TRBJ2-7; 15 bases are shared with TRBD2. The CDR3 has 20 residues. V trimming: 5 bases; J trimming: 2 bases; junction bases outside the gene matches: 16. The germline gives CDR1 MDHEN, CDR2 SYDVKM. The CDR3 loop is CASSGFWTSGGAHNPYEQYF. The CDR3 nucleotides are TGTGCCAGCAGTGGCTTTTGGACTAGCGGGGGGGCCCATAACCCCTACGAGCAGTACTTC.

The gene calls are TRBV23-1 and TRBJ1-4; 9 bases are a match to TRBD1. TRBV23-1 is an ORF, with its function uncertain. V lost 8 bases and J lost 5; bases outside the gene matches: 6. The CDR3 consists of 14 residues. The CDR3 is CASPIQGANEKLFF. In nucleotides, the CDR3 is TGCGCCAGCCCGATACAGGGGGCGAATGAAAAACTGTTTTTT.

The chain recombines TRBV10-3 with TRBJ1-2, with D uncertain. V lost 3 bases to trimming and J lost 3 bases, with 8 bases between them. This CDR3 contains 13 residues. Per germline, CDR1 ENHRY and CDR2 SYGVKD. The CDR3 DNA sequence: TGTGCCATCAGTGAAGAGGGCGACTATGGCTACACCTTC. Encoded protein: CAISEEGDYGYTF.

The chain combines TRBV19 with TRBJ2-2; possibly TRBD2 for D (5 bases). From germline, CDR1 is LNHDA and CDR2 SQIVND (reference sequence). The CDR3 runs 14 residues. The V gene lost 2 bases and the J gene lost 3 bases, with 7 bases spanning the gap. The CDR3 DNA sequence: TGTGCCAGTAGTATAAAGAGGGACACCGGGGAGCTGTTTTTT. As protein: CASSIKRDTGELFF.

This clone was picked up one time. This chain joins TRBV19 and TRBJ2-5; 8 positions agree with TRBD2. J gave up 2 bases and V 7 bases, and 9 bases lay outside the gene matches. The germline gives CDR1 LNHDA, CDR2 SQIVND (reference sequence). This CDR3 is 15 amino acids long. This chain's CDR3 is CASNPVAGRQETQYF. The CDR3, as DNA: TGTGCCAGTAACCCGGTAGCGGGGAGACAAGAGACCCAGTACTTC. The full variable domain, its missing parts supplied by reference TRBV19 and TRBJ2-5, is DGGITQSPKYLFRKEGQNVTLSCEQNLNHDAMYWYRQDPGQGLRLIYYSQIVNDFQKGDIAEGYSVSREKKESFPLTVTSAQKNPTAFYLCASNPVAGRQETQYFGPGTRLLVL.

A few counts support this clone. This chain joins TRBV6-1 and TRBJ2-5; tentatively, D is TRBD1 (5 bases). CDR3 length equals 14 residues. Per germline, CDR1 MNHNS and CDR2 SASEGT. V lost 6 bases and J 5 bases, leaving 16 bases between the germline ends. CDR3 region: CASSGGQGYETQYF. In DNA, the CDR3 is TGTGCCAGCAGCGGCGGCCAGGGCTATGAGACCCAGTACTTC.

Worth noting for this clone: Other DNA sequences within the sample encode an identical CDR3. The J gene is TRBJ2-4, the V gene TRBV19, with TRBD2 matching 11 bases. With V trimmed by 3 bases and J by 1 base, 11 bases remained unmatched. From germline, CDR1 is LNHDA and CDR2 SQIVND (reference sequence). The CDR3 sequence is 19 residues long. The CDR3 loop reads CASSIGLAGGQLAKNIQYF. The DNA for the CDR3 is TGTGCCAGTAGTATCGGGCTAGCGGGGGGTCAGCTGGCCAAAAACATTCAGTACTTC.

This chain uses TRBV10-1 with TRBJ1-4; D might be TRBD1 (6 bases). The CDR3 spans 17 residues. Germline lookup yields CDR1 WNHNN and CDR2 SYGVQD (reference sequence). Between the trimmed V and J ends, which lost 6 bases and 0 bases, there was a span of 17 bases. The CDR3 DNA follows: TGCGCCAGCAGGGACAGTCAAATCCAAACAACTAATGAAAAACTGTTTTTT. Its protein product is CASRDSQIQTTNEKLFF.

The rearrangement links TRBV2 to TRBJ2-5; 8 bases agree with TRBD1. The J call may be in error: the DNA end matches TRBJ2-7 better. CDR1 SNHLY and CDR2 FYNNEI come from the germline V gene. The CDR3 extends over 14 amino acids. The CDR3 DNA is TGTGCCAGCAGCCGGACAGGGTTAACCTACGAGCAGTACTTC. It specifies CASSRTGLTYEQYF.

This clone has a single count. The chain joins TRBV18 to TRBJ2-7; TRBD1 agrees at 7 bases. Germline values: CDR1 KGHSH, CDR2 LQKENI. The junction had 3 bases not matched to a gene; V was cut back by 0 bases and J by 4 bases. The CDR3 is 14 amino acids. The CDR3 bases are TGTGCCAGCTCACCACCGGGACAGCCGTACGAGCAGTACTTC. Protein sequence: CASSPPGQPYEQYF.

The chain employs TRBV7-9 and TRBJ1-3; TRBD1 agrees at 10 bases. Germline-derived CDR1 and CDR2 are SEHNR and FQNEAQ (reference sequence). The V and J ends lost 6 bases and 1 base, in that order; junction bases with no gene match: 15. The CDR3 loop spans 19 amino acids. CDR3 residues: CASSSYRDRGDISGNTIYF. CDR3 nucleotides: TGTGCCAGCAGTTCATACCGGGACAGGGGAGATATTTCTGGAAACACCATATATTTT.